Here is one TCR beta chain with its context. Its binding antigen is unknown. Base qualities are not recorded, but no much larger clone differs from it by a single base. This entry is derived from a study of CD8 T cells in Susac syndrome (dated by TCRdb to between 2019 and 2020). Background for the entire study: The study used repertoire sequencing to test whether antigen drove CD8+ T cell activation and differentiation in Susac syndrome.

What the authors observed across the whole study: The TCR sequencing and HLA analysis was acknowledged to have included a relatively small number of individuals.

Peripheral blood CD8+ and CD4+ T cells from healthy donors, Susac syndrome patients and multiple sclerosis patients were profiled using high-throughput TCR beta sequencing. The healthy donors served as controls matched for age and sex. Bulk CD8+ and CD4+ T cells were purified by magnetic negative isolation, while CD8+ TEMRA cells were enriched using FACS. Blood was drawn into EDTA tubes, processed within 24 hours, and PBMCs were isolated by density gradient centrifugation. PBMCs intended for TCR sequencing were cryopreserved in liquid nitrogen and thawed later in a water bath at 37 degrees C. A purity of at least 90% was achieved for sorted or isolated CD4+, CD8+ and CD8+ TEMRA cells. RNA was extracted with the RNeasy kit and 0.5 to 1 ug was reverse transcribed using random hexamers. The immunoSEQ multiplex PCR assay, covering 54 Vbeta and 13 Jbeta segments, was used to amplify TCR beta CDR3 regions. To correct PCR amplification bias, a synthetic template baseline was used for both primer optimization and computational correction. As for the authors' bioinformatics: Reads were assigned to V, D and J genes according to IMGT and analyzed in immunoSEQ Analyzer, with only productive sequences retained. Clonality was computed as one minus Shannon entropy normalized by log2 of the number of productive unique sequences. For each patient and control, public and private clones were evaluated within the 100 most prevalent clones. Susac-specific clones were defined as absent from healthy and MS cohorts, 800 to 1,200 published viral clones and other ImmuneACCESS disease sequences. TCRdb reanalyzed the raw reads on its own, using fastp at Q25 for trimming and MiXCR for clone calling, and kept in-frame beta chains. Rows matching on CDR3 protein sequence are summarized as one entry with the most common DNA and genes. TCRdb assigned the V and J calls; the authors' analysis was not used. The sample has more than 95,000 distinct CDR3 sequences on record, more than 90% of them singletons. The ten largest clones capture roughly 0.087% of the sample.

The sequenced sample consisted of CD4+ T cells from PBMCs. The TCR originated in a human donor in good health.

The bases read TGTGCCAGTAGTACGGGACAGGGTGGGAACACTGAAGCTTTCTTT. Its protein product is CASSTGQGGNTEAFF. Recombination connected TRBV19 to TRBJ1-1; a stretch of 9 junction bases matches TRBD1. V is trimmed back by 4 bases and J by 1 base, and the junction contains 4 bases that no gene match accounts for. Its CDR3 holds 15 amino acids, cysteine through phenylalanine. Only CDR3 DNA remains: 45 bases, in frame from the first base. Reading the germline V gene (reference sequence) gives CDR1 LNHDA and CDR2 SQIVND.